One sample yielded the 28 T cell receptor beta chains listed below, sequenced in a study of cytomegalovirus exposure and HLA in healthy donors (TCRdb year 2017). The protocol used for the library was the immunoSEQ multiplex PCR assay. For the multiplex PCR, a mixture combining 60 forward primers for TCR Vbeta segments and 13 reverse primers for TCR Jbeta segments was used. What TCRdb holds here is the immuneACCESS table cut down to in-frame rearrangements. Part of the clones is not present; checked against another copy, under half of the missing clones reflect an unresolved V gene, and the others are unexplained. The sample's records list 21,000 or so clones. Roughly 20% of the sample is held by the ten biggest clonotypes. Sequencing input: PBMCs. These receptors all come from a man in his 60s in good health and CMV-seropositive.

The chain employs TRBV4-1 and TRBJ2-7; weak D call: TRBD2 (6 bases). The CDR3 is 16 residues long. Trimming left V 0 bases short and J 3 bases short, with 15 bases between. From germline, CDR1 is MGHRA and CDR2 YSYEKL. CDR3: CASSQERSSAVYEQYF. The CDR3, as DNA: TGCGCCAGCAGCCAAGAACGGTCTAGCGCTGTCTACGAGCAGTACTTC.

The chain employs TRBV6-1 and TRBJ1-1, with D possibly matching TRBD1 (5 bases). The germline V gene has CDR1 MNHNS and CDR2 SASEGT. Trimming removed 7 bases from V and 4 bases from J, with 16 bases in between. The CDR3 sequence is 14 residues long. The CDR3 region has the DNA TGTGCCAGCAATACAGGTTGGGGGGGCACTGAAGCTTTCTTT. Protein: CASNTGWGGTEAFF.

The CDR3 loop reads CASSRGQGAVLNTEAFF. The CDR3 nucleotides read TGTGCCAGCAGCCGGGGACAGGGGGCGGTTTTGAACACTGAAGCTTTCTTT. J is TRBJ1-1 and V is TRBV7-9; 12 bases match TRBD1. Trimming at V came to 5 bases and at J to 0 bases, leaving 7 bases not matched to a gene. The CDR3 runs to 17 residues. The germline V gene has CDR1 SEHNR and CDR2 FQNEAQ (reference sequence).

The chain combines TRBV4-1 with TRBJ2-6, with TRBD1 identical over 7 bases. In germline, CDR1 is MGHRA, CDR2 YSYEKL. V shed 0 bases, J shed 3 bases, and the junction held 8 bases outside the gene matches. The CDR3 runs to 18 residues. DNA for the CDR3: TGCGCCAGCAGCCAAGATTACAGGGGAATAAGTGGGGCCAACGTCCTGACTTTC. As protein: CASSQDYRGISGANVLTF.

This chain links TRBV7-2 with TRBJ2-7; possibly TRBD2 for D (6 bases). V was shortened by 5 bases and J by 2 bases, with 16 bases between the two germline ends. This CDR3 region has 15 residues. Germline V gives CDR1 SGHTA, CDR2 FQGNSA. Written as DNA, the CDR3 is TGTGCCAGCAGCGCGGGGCAGGGTGGTACCTACGAGCAGTACTTC. This gives the protein CASSAGQGGTYEQYF.

This chain uses TRBV7-9 with TRBJ2-7; D is undetermined. Germline CDR1 SEHNR, CDR2 FQNEAQ (reference sequence). The CDR3 consists of 11 residues. Trimming took 4 bases from V and 4 from J, leaving 5 bases between them. The chain's CDR3 is CASSSLYEQYF. CDR3 in DNA: TGTGCCAGCAGCTCTTTATACGAGCAGTACTTC.

This chain links TRBV27 with TRBJ1-1; 12 positions match TRBD1. CDR3 length: 17 residues. The germline V gene has CDR1 MNHEY and CDR2 SMNVEV (reference sequence). Trimming at V came to 3 bases and at J to 5 bases, leaving 10 bases not matched to a gene. The CDR3 is CASSLLRDRGHSTEAFF. The CDR3, as DNA: TGTGCCAGCAGTTTGCTCCGGGACAGGGGGCATAGTACTGAAGCTTTCTTT.

This chain joins TRBV5-1 and TRBJ2-5; 11 bases match TRBD2. From germline, CDR1 is SGHRS and CDR2 YFSETQ. After removal of 5 bases from V and 3 bases from J, the junction contained 12 bases not matched to a gene. The CDR3 runs 17 residues. The chain's CDR3 is CASSSRAGTSGEETQYF. The DNA of the CDR3 is TGCGCCAGCAGTTCCCGGGCCGGGACTAGCGGAGAAGAGACCCAGTACTTC.

CDR3 sequence reads: CASSEGEDTEAFF. Written as DNA, the CDR3 is TGCGCCAGCAGTGAAGGAGAAGACACTGAAGCTTTCTTT. The chain recombines TRBV10-1 with TRBJ1-1; D gene ambiguous. This CDR3 is 13 amino acids long. CDR1 and CDR2 from the germline V gene are WNHNN and SYGVQD (reference sequence). Trimming pared 3 bases from V and 3 bases from J, leaving 8 bases between.

The chain joins TRBV1 to TRBJ2-3; the D call in the table, TRBD2, was not verified against the DNA. TRBV1 is listed as a pseudogene. The CDR3 length is 16 residues. CDR3 DNA sequence: TGCACCAGCAGCCAAGATTGCGAGTCTAGCACAGATACGCAGTATTTT. Protein: CTSSQDCESSTDTQYF.

Worth noting for this clone: Other DNA sequences from this sample encode an identical CDR3 as well. This sequence joins TRBV19 and TRBJ2-7, with D tentatively TRBD2 (5 bases). The germline V and J ends were trimmed by 4 bases and 2 bases, with 12 bases remaining between them. The CDR3 consists of 14 residues. The germline CDR1 and CDR2 sequences are LNHDA and SQIVND (reference sequence). The CDR3 region is CASSRERMTYEQYF. The CDR3 DNA is TGTGCCAGTAGTAGAGAGCGGATGACCTACGAGCAGTACTTC.

The chain combines TRBV7-9 with TRBJ1-1, with D hard to call. CDR1 and CDR2 from the germline V gene are SEHNR and FQNEAQ (reference sequence). The CDR3 covers 13 residues. V lost 4 bases and J 4 bases, leaving 10 bases between the germline ends. The CDR3 region is CASSSFTGTEAFF. For the CDR3, the DNA is TGTGCCAGCAGCTCCTTCACCGGCACTGAAGCTTTCTTT.

A word on this clone: One end of the junction fails to match germline, which may point to a read error. The rearrangement uses TRBV30 and TRBJ2-3; 9 nucleotides line up with TRBD1. This CDR3 has 15 amino acids. CDR1 GTSNPN and CDR2 SVGIG come from the germline V gene (reference sequence). CDR3 sequence reads: CAGSMGQGGTDTQYF. CDR3 coding DNA: TGTGCCGGGAGTATGGGACAGGGTGGCACAGATACGCAGTATTTT.

The chain employs TRBV18 and TRBJ1-5, with a tentative D call TRBD1 (5 bases). The CDR3 contains 15 residues. Per the germline V gene, CDR1 is KGHSH and CDR2 is LQKENI. Trimming removed 3 bases at V and 0 bases at J, with 9 bases between. Here the CDR3 reads CASSPTVNSNQPQHF. CDR3 DNA sequence: TGTGCCAGCTCACCGACAGTTAATAGCAATCAGCCCCAGCATTTT.

V is TRBV9 and J is TRBJ1-1; TRBD1 matches at 8 bases. Germline CDR1 and CDR2: SGDLS and YYNGEE. CDR3 length: 15 amino acids. J gave up 4 bases and V 6 bases, and 11 bases lay outside the gene matches. CDR3 nucleotide sequence: TGTGCCAGCACCATAGACAGGGGTAAGGGCACTGAAGCTTTCTTT. Protein sequence: CASTIDRGKGTEAFF.

The rearrangement links TRBV5-1 to TRBJ2-5, with 8 bases that match TRBD1. Germline CDR1 SGHRS, CDR2 YFSETQ. The CDR3 contains 16 residues. The V segment lost 3 bases and the J segment 5 bases; nucleotides outside the gene matches: 12. The CDR3 DNA follows: TGCGCCAGCAGCTCCGTAGGTGCAGGGGGCATGGAGACCCAGTACTTC. It yields the protein CASSSVGAGGMETQYF.

The genes are TRBV5-1 and TRBJ2-5; D gene uncertain. V lost 4 bases, J lost 0 bases, and 7 bases lay in between. This CDR3 is built from 13 residues. The germline CDR1 and CDR2 sequences are SGHRS and YFSETQ. The CDR3 nucleotides read TGCGCCAGCAGCCCCCCCAACCAAGAGACCCAGTACTTC. Its protein is CASSPPNQETQYF.

The DNA of the CDR3 is TGCAGCGTTTCGGGACAGGGTGGCACCGGGGAGCTGTTTTTT. This sequence encodes CSVSGQGGTGELFF. This sequence joins TRBV29-1 and TRBJ2-2; 9 nucleotides align to TRBD1. In germline, CDR1 is SQVTM, CDR2 ANQGSEA. CDR3 length: 14 amino acids. Trimming took 5 bases from V and 4 from J; bases not matched to a gene: 5.

The chain is built from TRBV4-2 and TRBJ2-3; unclear D gene. The length of the CDR3 is 14 residues. V shed 0 bases and J shed 3 bases, with 7 bases lying between them. CDR1 and CDR2 from the germline V gene are LGHNA and YNFKEQ. This CDR3 is CASSQDQKTDTQYF. In DNA, the CDR3 is TGTGCCAGCAGCCAAGATCAGAAAACAGATACGCAGTATTTT.

The chain is built from TRBV7-8 and TRBJ2-1, with D possibly being TRBD2 (6 bases). V dropped 1 base and J dropped 9 bases, with 16 bases sitting between them. The CDR3 has 15 amino acids. From germline, CDR1 is SGHVS and CDR2 FQNEAQ. The CDR3 DNA sequence: TGTGCCAGCAGCTTAGAAGAAAAGAGGAGGGCTGAGCAGTTCTTC. This encodes CASSLEEKRRAEQFF. Variable domain in full (rest from reference TRBV7-8 and TRBJ2-1): GAGVSQSPRYKVAKRGQDVALRCDPISGHVSLFWYQQALGQGPEFLTYFQNEAQLDKSGLPSDRFFAERPEGSVSTLKIQRTQQEDSAVYLCASSLEEKRRAEQFFGPGTRLTVL.

V usage is TRBV29-1 and J usage is TRBJ2-5; no definite D call. V was shortened by 2 bases and J by 4 bases, with 11 bases between the two germline ends. This CDR3 comprises 13 residues. Germline lookup yields CDR1 SQVTM and CDR2 ANQGSEA. CDR3 DNA sequence: TGCAGCGTTGAAAGAGGCAGTGGAGAGACCCAGTACTTC. It encodes CSVERGSGETQYF.

This chain joins TRBV7-6 and TRBJ2-7; 8 bases are shared with TRBD2. Looked up from germline, CDR1 is SGHVS and CDR2 is FNYEAQ. The CDR3 has 15 amino acids. Unmatched junction bases numbered 15, after V lost 5 bases and J lost 9 bases. CDR3 amino acids: CASSREGLVSGVQYF. CDR3 DNA sequence: TGTGCCAGCAGCAGAGAGGGACTAGTTAGCGGGGTGCAGTACTTC.

The CDR3 coding sequence is TGTGCCAGCAGCTTAGATTCAGGGGTCGGTTCGTTCTTC. Protein: CASSLDSGVGSFF. The chain employs TRBV11-2 and TRBJ2-1, with D possibly being TRBD1 (6 bases). Germline CDR1 reads SGHAT; CDR2 reads FQNNGV. CDR3 size: 13 residues. V was trimmed by 0 bases and J by 15 bases, leaving 15 bases between them.

The chain recombines TRBV6-6 with TRBJ1-1, with TRBD1 identical over 7 bases. This CDR3 contains 13 residues. The germline gives CDR1 MNHNY, CDR2 SVGAGI (reference sequence). After removal of 7 bases from V and 5 bases from J, the junction contained 7 bases not matched to a gene. The chain's CDR3 is CASIIPGGTEAFF. CDR3 DNA sequence: TGTGCCAGCATTATCCCAGGGGGGACTGAAGCTTTCTTT.

The chain is built from TRBV7-9 and TRBJ1-2; D gene ambiguous. Germline V CDR1 and CDR2: SEHNR, FQNEAQ (reference sequence). The CDR3 extends over 15 amino acids. V gave up 2 bases and J gave up 5 bases, with 15 bases separating them. CDR3 DNA: TGTGCCAGCAGCTTAACTGGGCAGGAAGCATATGGCTACACCTTC. Its protein is CASSLTGQEAYGYTF.

This chain uses TRBV30 with TRBJ1-6, with 8 bases fitting TRBD1. V shed 7 bases, J shed 3 bases, and the junction held 5 bases outside the gene matches. This CDR3 spans 14 amino acids. Germline CDR1 reads GTSNPN; CDR2 reads SVGIG (reference sequence). The CDR3 DNA follows: TGTGCCTCTAAGGACAGGGACTATAATTCACCCCTCCACTTT. It encodes CASKDRDYNSPLHF.

This chain connects TRBV18 to TRBJ1-4; D is ambiguous. The CDR3 is 11 amino acids. Deletions cut 6 bases from V and 8 bases from J, with 7 bases between. From germline, CDR1 is KGHSH and CDR2 LQKENI. CDR3 coding DNA: TGTGCCAGCTCCCCCGGGGAAAAACTGTTTTTT. Translating it yields CASSPGEKLFF.

The chain has TRBV10-3 and TRBJ2-1, with 13 bases identical to TRBD2. This CDR3 region has 15 residues. Unmatched junction bases numbered 2, after V lost 2 bases and J lost 7 bases. Germline loops: CDR1 ENHRY, CDR2 SYGVKD. CDR3 sequence reads: CAISERTSGSNEQFF. CDR3 bases: TGTGCCATCAGTGAGCGGACTAGCGGGAGTAATGAGCAGTTCTTC.